This is a list of T cell receptor beta chains from one sample in a study of shared clonotypes between healthy human individuals. Produced via immunoSEQ multiplex PCR; TCRdb's table is partial and in-frame only. The sample holds some 1.4 million clones, approximately 96% seen once. Sequenced input: naive CD4+ T cells sorted from blood. The origin of the receptors is a man in his thirties or forties in good health. The CDR3 runs from the conserved cysteine through the conserved F or W. D genes are given only for firm matches. Clone size is shown for a subset of rows, as once, few, many or a class of expanded clone.

D gene: TRBD2; V gene: TRBV18; clone size: .; J gene: TRBJ2-7; CDR3 DNA: TGTGCCAGCTCGCCAACTAGCGGGAGGGTCCACGAGCAGTACTTC; CDR3 protein: CASSPTSGRVHEQYF
D gene: .; V gene: TRBV28; clone size: .; J gene: TRBJ2-7; CDR3 DNA: TGTGCCAGCAAACGGACGGGTTTTGATTACGAGCAGTACTTC; CDR3 protein: CASKRTGFDYEQYF
D gene: TRBD1; V gene: TRBV18; clone size: .; J gene: TRBJ2-3; CDR3 DNA: TGTGCCAGCTCACCCGGACAGGGATTGGGTACGCAGTATTTT; CDR3 protein: CASSPGQGLGTQYF
D gene: TRBD1; V gene: TRBV5-8; clone size: .; J gene: TRBJ2-7; CDR3 DNA: TGTGCCAGCAGCTTACCCGGGACAGGGGCTTACGAGCAGTACTTC; CDR3 protein: CASSLPGTGAYEQYF
D gene: TRBD2; V gene: TRBV6-4; clone size: .; J gene: TRBJ2-1; CDR3 DNA: TGTGCCAGCAGTCTAGGACTAGCGCTAGGGAATGAGCAGTTCTTC; CDR3 protein: CASSLGLALGNEQFF
D gene: TRBD1; V gene: TRBV5-8; clone size: .; J gene: TRBJ2-7; CDR3 DNA: TGTGCCAGCAGCTTGGCCGGTTGGTACAGGGGTTCCTACGAGCAGTACTTC; CDR3 protein: CASSLAGWYRGSYEQYF
D gene: TRBD2; V gene: TRBV29-1; clone size: once; J gene: TRBJ2-7; CDR3 DNA: TGCAGCGCGGGGGGGCGGGGCTACGAGCAGTACTTC; CDR3 protein: CSAGGRGYEQYF
D gene: .; V gene: TRBV7-9; clone size: .; J gene: TRBJ2-7; CDR3 DNA: TGTGCCAGCAGCTTAAACAACCTCTACGAGCAGTACTTC; CDR3 protein: CASSLNNLYEQYF
D gene: TRBD1; V gene: TRBV18; clone size: .; J gene: TRBJ2-5; CDR3 DNA: TGTGCCAGCTCACCACCGATGTCTTCAGGGGGCGGGGAGACCCAGTACTTC; CDR3 protein: CASSPPMSSGGGETQYF
D gene: TRBD1; V gene: TRBV4-1; clone size: once; J gene: TRBJ2-5; CDR3 DNA: TGCGCCAGCAGTAGGGAGGTCGGGACAGGAGGCCAAGAGACCCAGTACTTC; CDR3 protein: CASSREVGTGGQETQYF
D gene: TRBD1; V gene: TRBV9; clone size: .; J gene: TRBJ2-3; CDR3 DNA: TGTGCCAGCAGCGTAACTCCGGGACAGAGCACAGATACGCAGTATTTT; CDR3 protein: CASSVTPGQSTDTQYF
D gene: TRBD2; V gene: TRBV9; clone size: .; J gene: TRBJ2-3; CDR3 DNA: TGTGCCAGCAGCGTAGGTTCTAGCGGGAGGGCAGATACGCAGTATTTT; CDR3 protein: CASSVGSSGRADTQYF
D gene: TRBD2; V gene: TRBV5-1; clone size: .; J gene: TRBJ2-7; CDR3 DNA: TGCGCCAGCAGCCCGCGGACAGGGCGGACTAGCGGGTACGAGCAGTACTTC; CDR3 protein: CASSPRTGRTSGYEQYF
D gene: .; V gene: TRBV27; clone size: .; J gene: TRBJ2-5; CDR3 DNA: TGTGCCAGCAGTGGCGGGACAGCCCAAGAGACCCAGTACTTC; CDR3 protein: CASSGGTAQETQYF
D gene: .; V gene: TRBV28; clone size: .; J gene: TRBJ2-7; CDR3 DNA: TGTGCCAGCAGTTCCCCCAGGGGGGTGGTCTCCTACGAGCAGTACTTC; CDR3 protein: CASSSPRGVVSYEQYF
D gene: .; V gene: TRBV6-5; clone size: .; J gene: TRBJ2-1; CDR3 DNA: TGTGCCACCAGTTTCGGGGTGGCGGGCAATGAGCAGTTCTTC; CDR3 protein: CATSFGVAGNEQFF
D gene: .; V gene: TRBV29-1; clone size: once; J gene: TRBJ2-3; CDR3 DNA: TGCAGCGTGAGGGGGAGGAGCACAGATACGCAGTATTTT; CDR3 protein: CSVRGRSTDTQYF
D gene: TRBD2; V gene: TRBV4-2; clone size: once; J gene: TRBJ2-5; CDR3 DNA: TGTGCCAGCAGCCTTCCCGTAGCGGGAGGAGAGACCCAGTACTTC; CDR3 protein: CASSLPVAGGETQYF
D gene: .; V gene: TRBV20-1; clone size: .; J gene: TRBJ2-7; CDR3 DNA: TGCAGTGCTAGCGGTCACGAGCAGTACTTC; CDR3 protein: CSASGHEQYF
D gene: TRBD2; V gene: TRBV2; clone size: .; J gene: TRBJ2-6; CDR3 DNA: TGTGCCAGCAGACTTGCTAGCGGGAGGGTCCCCTCTGGGGCCAACGTCCTGACTTTC; CDR3 protein: CASRLASGRVPSGANVLTF
D gene: .; V gene: TRBV2; clone size: .; J gene: TRBJ2-4; CDR3 DNA: TGTGCCAGCAGTTATACGACGGTTGGGGACATTCAGTACTTC; CDR3 protein: CASSYTTVGDIQYF
D gene: .; V gene: TRBV7-9; clone size: .; J gene: TRBJ1-2; CDR3 DNA: TGTGCCAGCAGCTCTGCGTTGGGCTACACCTTC; CDR3 protein: CASSSALGYTF
D gene: TRBD1; V gene: TRBV2; clone size: .; J gene: TRBJ1-1; CDR3 DNA: TGTGCCAGCATCCGGACAGGGGGAGGCACTGAAGCTTTCTTT; CDR3 protein: CASIRTGGGTEAFF
D gene: TRBD1; V gene: TRBV7-3; clone size: .; J gene: TRBJ2-7; CDR3 DNA: TGTGCCAGCAGCTTATACAGGGGGAACTACGAGCAGTACTTC; CDR3 protein: CASSLYRGNYEQYF
D gene: TRBD1; V gene: TRBV11-2; clone size: .; J gene: TRBJ2-7; CDR3 DNA: TGTGCCAGCAGCTTATCGGGACAGGTGGTGCAGTACTTC; CDR3 protein: CASSLSGQVVQYF
D gene: TRBD2; V gene: TRBV27; clone size: .; J gene: TRBJ2-1; CDR3 DNA: TGTGCCAGCAGTTTGCCCGGGGGGAATGAGCAGTTCTTC; CDR3 protein: CASSLPGGNEQFF
D gene: .; V gene: TRBV5-1; clone size: .; J gene: TRBJ1-1; CDR3 DNA: TGCGCCAGCAGCGATGGCCTAGGGACCCAGAACGGCCTCGGCACTGAAGCTTTCTTT; CDR3 protein: CASSDGLGTQNGLGTEAFF
D gene: .; V gene: TRBV19; clone size: .; J gene: TRBJ1-1; CDR3 DNA: TGTGCCAGTAGTATCCTAAGCGCCATGAACACTGAAGCTTTCTTT; CDR3 protein: CASSILSAMNTEAFF
D gene: .; V gene: TRBV10-1; clone size: .; J gene: TRBJ1-1; CDR3 DNA: TGCGCCAGCAGTGAGGCACGGGGAGGTCGCACTGAAGCTTTCTTT; CDR3 protein: CASSEARGGRTEAFF
D gene: TRBD1; V gene: TRBV2; clone size: .; J gene: TRBJ2-4; CDR3 DNA: TGTGCCAGCAACAGGGGGTTTGAAAACATTCAGTACTTC; CDR3 protein: CASNRGFENIQYF
D gene: TRBD1; V gene: TRBV28; clone size: .; J gene: TRBJ2-5; CDR3 DNA: TGTGCCAGCAGCCACGACAGGGTCGTGCGAGAGACCCAGTACTTC; CDR3 protein: CASSHDRVVRETQYF
D gene: .; V gene: TRBV27; clone size: .; J gene: TRBJ2-2; CDR3 DNA: TGTGCCAGCAGTACACTAGTGAGCGGGGAGCTGTTTTTT; CDR3 protein: CASSTLVSGELFF
D gene: TRBD1; V gene: TRBV7-9; clone size: .; J gene: TRBJ1-2; CDR3 DNA: TGTGCCAGCAGTTTGGGATCGACAGGGGGCGACGGCTACACCTTC; CDR3 protein: CASSLGSTGGDGYTF
D gene: .; V gene: TRBV7-9; clone size: .; J gene: TRBJ1-2; CDR3 DNA: TGTGCCAGCAGCTTAGGGCAGGGGATGGTCGATGGCTACACCTTC; CDR3 protein: CASSLGQGMVDGYTF
D gene: .; V gene: TRBV7-9; clone size: once; J gene: TRBJ1-2; CDR3 DNA: TGTGCCAGCAACGCGGACAGACTCGATGGCTACACCTTC; CDR3 protein: CASNADRLDGYTF
D gene: .; V gene: TRBV7-2; clone size: .; J gene: TRBJ2-3; CDR3 DNA: TGTGCCAGCAGCCCGAACCCCCAGATATGGAGCACAGATACGCAGTATTTT; CDR3 protein: CASSPNPQIWSTDTQYF
D gene: .; V gene: TRBV25-1; clone size: .; J gene: TRBJ2-1; CDR3 DNA: TGTGCCAGCAGTGAATCGGGGGTAGGAAATGAGCAGTTCTTC; CDR3 protein: CASSESGVGNEQFF